The clone carrying this T cell receptor (beta chain) was seen repeatedly, ten times or more. With iRepertoire HTBI primers and Arm-PCR of CDR3 regions, TCR beta libraries were built. TCRdb processed the multiplex PCR reads anew with MiXCR; each CDR3 protein has one entry. This repertoire shows roughly 560,000 distinct CDR3 sequences, around 16% found once; its top ten account for around a quarter. The CDR3 is 14 amino acids. After removal of 5 bases from V and 1 base from J, the junction contained 3 bases not matched to a gene. Germline V gene data show CDR1 as SGHTA and CDR2 as FQGNSA. Time point in this sample: newly diagnosed GD, antithyroid drugs for less than 3 months. Following extraction of RNA from PBMCs, that RNA was used to make the TCR library. These data belong to a study of regulatory T cells in long-lasting Graves disease. The same specimen was also included in a second study, on T cells in Graves' hyperthyroidism and ophthalmopathy.

The clonotype originates from a woman aged 35-65 years with Graves disease. Sequences were derived from peripheral blood mononuclear cells (PBMCs), sampled at new diagnosis, from a patient treated with antithyroid drugs. The chain joins TRBV7-2 to TRBJ2-7, with 9 bases aligning to TRBD1. CDR3 in DNA: TGTGCCAGCAGCCCGACAGGGGGTTCCTACGAGCAGTACTTC. The encoded protein is CASSPTGGSYEQYF.